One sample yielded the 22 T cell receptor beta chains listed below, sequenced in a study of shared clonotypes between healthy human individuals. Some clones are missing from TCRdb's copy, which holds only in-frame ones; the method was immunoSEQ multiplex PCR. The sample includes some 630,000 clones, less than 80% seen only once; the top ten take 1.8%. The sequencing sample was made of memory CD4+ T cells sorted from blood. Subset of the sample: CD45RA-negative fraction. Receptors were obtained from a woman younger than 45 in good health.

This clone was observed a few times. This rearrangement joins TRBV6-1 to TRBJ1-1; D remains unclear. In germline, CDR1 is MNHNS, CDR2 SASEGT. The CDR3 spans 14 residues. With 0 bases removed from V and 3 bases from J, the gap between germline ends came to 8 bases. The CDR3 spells CASSEAGSDTEAFF. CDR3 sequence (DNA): TGTGCCAGCAGTGAAGCAGGGAGCGACACTGAAGCTTTCTTT.

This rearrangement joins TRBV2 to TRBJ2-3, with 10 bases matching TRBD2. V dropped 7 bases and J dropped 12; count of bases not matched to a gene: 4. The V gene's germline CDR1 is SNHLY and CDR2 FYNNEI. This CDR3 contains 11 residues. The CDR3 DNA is TGTGCCAGCACCCTAGCGGGAGATCAGTATTTT. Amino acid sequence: CASTLAGDQYF.

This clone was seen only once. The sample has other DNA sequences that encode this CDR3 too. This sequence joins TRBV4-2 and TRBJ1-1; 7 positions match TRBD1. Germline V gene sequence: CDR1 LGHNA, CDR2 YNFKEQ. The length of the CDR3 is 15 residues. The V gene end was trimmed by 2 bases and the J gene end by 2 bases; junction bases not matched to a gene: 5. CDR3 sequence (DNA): TGTGCCAGCAGCCAACCGGGACAGCGAAACACTGAAGCTTTCTTT. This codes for CASSQPGQRNTEAFF.

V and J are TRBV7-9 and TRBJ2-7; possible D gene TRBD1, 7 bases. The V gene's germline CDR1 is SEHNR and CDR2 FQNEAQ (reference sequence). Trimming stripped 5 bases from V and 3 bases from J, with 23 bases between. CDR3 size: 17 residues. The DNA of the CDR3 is TGTGCCAGCAGCCCGGGGGAGCACAGGGGTCATCTCTACGAGCAGTACTTC. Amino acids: CASSPGEHRGHLYEQYF.

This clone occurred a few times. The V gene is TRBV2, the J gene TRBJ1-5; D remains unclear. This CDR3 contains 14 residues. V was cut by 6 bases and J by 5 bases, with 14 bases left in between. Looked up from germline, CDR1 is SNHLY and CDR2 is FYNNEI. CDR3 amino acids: CASSPALRDQPQHF. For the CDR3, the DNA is TGTGCCAGCAGCCCGGCCCTACGGGATCAGCCCCAGCATTTT.

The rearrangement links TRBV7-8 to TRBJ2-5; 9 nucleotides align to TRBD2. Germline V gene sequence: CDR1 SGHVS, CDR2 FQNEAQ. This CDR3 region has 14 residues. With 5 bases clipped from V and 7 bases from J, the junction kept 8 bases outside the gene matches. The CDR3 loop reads CASSPREGGTTQYF. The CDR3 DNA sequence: TGTGCCAGCAGCCCGCGGGAGGGCGGAACGACCCAGTACTTC.

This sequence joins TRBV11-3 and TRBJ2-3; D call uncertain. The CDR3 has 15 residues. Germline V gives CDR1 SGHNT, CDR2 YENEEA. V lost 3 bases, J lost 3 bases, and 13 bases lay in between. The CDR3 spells CASSFGRMVTDTQYF. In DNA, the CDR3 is TGTGCCAGCAGCTTCGGACGTATGGTTACAGATACGCAGTATTTT. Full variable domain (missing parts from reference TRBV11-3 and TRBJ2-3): EAGVVQSPRYKIIEKKQPVAFWCNPISGHNTLYWYLQNLGQGPELLIRYENEEAVDDSQLPKDRFSAERLKGVDSTLKIQPAELGDSAVYLCASSFGRMVTDTQYFGPGTRLTVL.

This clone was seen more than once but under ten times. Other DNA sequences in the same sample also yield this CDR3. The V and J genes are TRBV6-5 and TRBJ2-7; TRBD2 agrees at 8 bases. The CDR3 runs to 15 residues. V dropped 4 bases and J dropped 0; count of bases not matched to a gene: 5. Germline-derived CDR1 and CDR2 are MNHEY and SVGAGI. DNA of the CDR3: TGTGCCAGCAGTTCCCGTGGGACTAGCTCCTACGAGCAGTACTTC. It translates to CASSSRGTSSYEQYF.

CDR3 nucleotides: TGTGCCAGCAGTGACTCAGCGGGAGGGCCCGGGGAGCTGTTTTTT. Translated, it gives CASSDSAGGPGELFF. The J gene is TRBJ2-2, the V gene TRBV6-4, with 10 bases fitting TRBD2. Germline loops: CDR1 MRHNA, CDR2 SNTAGT. V was clipped by 0 bases and J by 6 bases; unmatched bases: 1. This CDR3 has 15 amino acids.

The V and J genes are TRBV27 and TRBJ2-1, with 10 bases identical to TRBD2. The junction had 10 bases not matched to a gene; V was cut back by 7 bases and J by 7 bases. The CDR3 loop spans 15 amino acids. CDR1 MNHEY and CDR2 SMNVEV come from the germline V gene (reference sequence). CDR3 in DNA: TGTGCCAGCACTCTCTTTAGCGGGAGGAGGAATGAGCAGTTCTTC. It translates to CASTLFSGRRNEQFF.

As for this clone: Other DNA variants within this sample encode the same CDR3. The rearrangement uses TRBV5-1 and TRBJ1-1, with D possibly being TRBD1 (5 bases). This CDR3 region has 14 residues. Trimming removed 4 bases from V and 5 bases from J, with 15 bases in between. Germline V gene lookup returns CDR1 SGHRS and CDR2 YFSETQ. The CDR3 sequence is CASSPGHEGTEAFF. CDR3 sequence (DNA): TGCGCCAGCAGCCCCGGACACGAAGGTACTGAAGCTTTCTTT. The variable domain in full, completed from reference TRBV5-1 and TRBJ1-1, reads KAGVTQTPRYLIKTRGQQVTLSCSPISGHRSVSWYQQTPGQGLQFLFEYFSETQRNKGNFPGRFSGRQFSNSRSEMNVSTLELGDSALYLCASSPGHEGTEAFFGQGTRLTVV.

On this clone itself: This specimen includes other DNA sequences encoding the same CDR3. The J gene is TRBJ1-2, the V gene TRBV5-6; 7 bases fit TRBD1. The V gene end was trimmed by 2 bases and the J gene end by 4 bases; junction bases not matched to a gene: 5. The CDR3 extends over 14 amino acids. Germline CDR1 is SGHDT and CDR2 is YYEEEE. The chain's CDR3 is CASSFRQGVYGYTF. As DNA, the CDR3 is TGTGCCAGCAGCTTTAGACAGGGCGTCTATGGCTACACCTTC.

Here the CDR3 reads CASSKEPDYNEQFF. CDR3 in DNA: TGTGCCAGCAGTAAAGAGCCGGACTACAATGAGCAGTTCTTC. The rearrangement links TRBV28 to TRBJ2-1; D uncertain. Germline V gene data show CDR1 as MDHEN and CDR2 as SYDVKM. The CDR3 runs 14 residues. Trimming removed 5 bases from V and 3 bases from J, with 11 bases in between.

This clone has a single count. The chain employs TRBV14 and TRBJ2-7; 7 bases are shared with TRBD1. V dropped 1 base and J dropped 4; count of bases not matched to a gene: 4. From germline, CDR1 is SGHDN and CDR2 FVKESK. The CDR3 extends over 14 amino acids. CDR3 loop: CASSQGDRLYEQYF. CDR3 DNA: TGTGCCAGCAGCCAAGGGGACAGACTTTACGAGCAGTACTTC.

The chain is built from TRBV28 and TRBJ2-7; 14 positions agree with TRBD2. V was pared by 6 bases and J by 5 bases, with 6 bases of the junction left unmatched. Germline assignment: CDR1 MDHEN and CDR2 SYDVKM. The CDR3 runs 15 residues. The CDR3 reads CASRGLAGAKNEQYF. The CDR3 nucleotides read TGTGCCAGCAGGGGACTAGCGGGAGCTAAAAACGAGCAGTACTTC. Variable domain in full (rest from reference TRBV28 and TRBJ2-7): DVKVTQSSRYLVKRTGEKVFLECVQDMDHENMFWYRQDPGLGLRLIYFSYDVKMKEKGDIPEGYSVSREKKERFSLILESASTNQTSMYLCASRGLAGAKNEQYFGPGTRLTVT.

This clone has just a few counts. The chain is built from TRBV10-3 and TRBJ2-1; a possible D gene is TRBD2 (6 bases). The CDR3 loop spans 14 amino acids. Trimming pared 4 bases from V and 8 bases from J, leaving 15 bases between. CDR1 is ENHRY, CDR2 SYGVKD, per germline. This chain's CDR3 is CAISVEGRGDEQFF. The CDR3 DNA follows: TGTGCCATCAGTGTGGAGGGTCGAGGCGATGAGCAGTTCTTC.

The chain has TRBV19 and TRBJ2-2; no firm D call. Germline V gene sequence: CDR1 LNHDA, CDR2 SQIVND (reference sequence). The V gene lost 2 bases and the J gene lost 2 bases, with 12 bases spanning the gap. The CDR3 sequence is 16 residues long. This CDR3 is CASSIRVASNTGELFF. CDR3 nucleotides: TGTGCCAGTAGTATAAGGGTGGCCAGTAACACCGGGGAGCTGTTTTTT. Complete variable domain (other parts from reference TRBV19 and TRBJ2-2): DGGITQSPKYLFRKEGQNVTLSCEQNLNHDAMYWYRQDPGQGLRLIYYSQIVNDFQKGDIAEGYSVSREKKESFPLTVTSAQKNPTAFYLCASSIRVASNTGELFFGEGSRLTVL.

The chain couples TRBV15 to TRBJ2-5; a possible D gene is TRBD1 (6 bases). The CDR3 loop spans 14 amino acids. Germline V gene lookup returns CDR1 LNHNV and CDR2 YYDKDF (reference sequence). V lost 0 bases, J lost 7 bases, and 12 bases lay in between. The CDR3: CATSREWDKGTQYF. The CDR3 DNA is TGTGCCACCAGCAGAGAATGGGACAAAGGGACCCAGTACTTC.

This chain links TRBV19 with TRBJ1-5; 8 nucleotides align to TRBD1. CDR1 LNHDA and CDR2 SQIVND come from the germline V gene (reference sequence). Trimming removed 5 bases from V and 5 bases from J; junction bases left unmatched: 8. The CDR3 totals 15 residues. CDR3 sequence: CASSPGQGAHQPQHF. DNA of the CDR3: TGTGCCAGTAGTCCTGGCCAGGGGGCCCATCAGCCCCAGCATTTT.

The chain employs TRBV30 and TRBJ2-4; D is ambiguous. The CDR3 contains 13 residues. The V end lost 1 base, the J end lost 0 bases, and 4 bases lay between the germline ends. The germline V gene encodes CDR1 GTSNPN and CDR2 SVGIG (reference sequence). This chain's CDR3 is CAWSGLAKNIQYF. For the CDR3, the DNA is TGTGCCTGGAGTGGGTTAGCCAAAAACATTCAGTACTTC.

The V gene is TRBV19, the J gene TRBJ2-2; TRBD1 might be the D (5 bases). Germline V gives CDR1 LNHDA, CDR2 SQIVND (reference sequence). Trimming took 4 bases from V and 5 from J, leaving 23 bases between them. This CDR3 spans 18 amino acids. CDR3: CASSKALQARQKTGELFF. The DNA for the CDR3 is TGTGCCAGTAGTAAGGCTCTGCAGGCTAGACAGAAAACCGGGGAGCTGTTTTTT.

Written as DNA, the CDR3 is TGTGCCAGCAGCCACCGACCGGGAGAGACCCAGTACTTC. It specifies CASSHRPGETQYF. The chain combines TRBV7-2 with TRBJ2-5, with D unclear. CDR1 and CDR2 from the germline V gene are SGHTA and FQGNSA. This CDR3 is built from 13 residues. V gave up 5 bases and J gave up 4 bases, with 11 bases separating them.